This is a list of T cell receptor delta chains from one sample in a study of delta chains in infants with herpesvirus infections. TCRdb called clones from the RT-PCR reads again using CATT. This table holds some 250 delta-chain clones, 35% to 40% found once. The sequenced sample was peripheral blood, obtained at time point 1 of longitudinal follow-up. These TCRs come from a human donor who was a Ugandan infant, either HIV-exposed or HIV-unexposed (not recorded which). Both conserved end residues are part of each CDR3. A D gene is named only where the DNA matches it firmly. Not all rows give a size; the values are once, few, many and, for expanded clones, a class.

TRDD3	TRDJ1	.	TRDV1	TGTGCTCTTGGGGAACTTAGTTACGAGGGGATACGGCGCGATAAACTCATCTTT	CALGELSYEGIRRDKLIF
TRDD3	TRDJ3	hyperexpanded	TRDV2	TGTGCCTGTGACACCGGATTACCCTTCCAACCGGGGATACGCCGCTCCTGGGACACCCGACAGATGTTTTTC	CACDTGLPFQPGIRRSWDTRQMFF
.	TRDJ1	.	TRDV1	TGTGCTCTTGGGGAAGGATGCCAACCCCTCACCTTGGGCGATAAACTCATCTTT	CALGEGCQPLTLGDKLIF
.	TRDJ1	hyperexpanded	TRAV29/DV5	TGTGCAGCAAGTGGGCCTTCCTTAGACGCTGCTGGGGCGTACACCGATAAACTCATCTTT	CAASGPSLDAAGAYTDKLIF
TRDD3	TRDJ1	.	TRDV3	TGTGCCCGAAGCAAGTATGGCCCAACTGGGGGATTAGGCACCGATAAACTCATCTTT	CARSKYGPTGGLGTDKLIF
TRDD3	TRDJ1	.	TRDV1	TGTGCTCTTGGGAATCTTCCCACTGGGGGACAAAGGGTGTACACCGATAAACTCATCTTT	CALGNLPTGGQRVYTDKLIF
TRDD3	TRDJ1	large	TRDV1	TGTGCTCTTGGGGAGCCTAAAACTTCCCACCAACCGGGGGATATATCCGATAAACTCATCTTT	CALGEPKTSHQPGDISDKLIF
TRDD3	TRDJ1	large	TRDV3	TGTGCCTCGGGGATACGGGCCGATAAACTCATCTTT	CASGIRADKLIF
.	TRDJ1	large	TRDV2	TGTGCCTGTGACACCGACTGGGCCGCTTACACCGATAAACTCATCTTT	CACDTDWAAYTDKLIF
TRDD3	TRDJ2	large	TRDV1	TGTGCTCTTGGGGAACTTCCGATCCTAGCTGGGGGATACACAGCACAACTCTTCTTT	CALGELPILAGGYTAQLFF
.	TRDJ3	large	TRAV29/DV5	TGTGCAGCAAGTGGGGTTACTCTAGGCTCCTGGGACACCCGACAGATGTTTTTC	CAASGVTLGSWDTRQMFF
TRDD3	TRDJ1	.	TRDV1	TGTGCTCTTGGGGAACCTACGATCGTCCTAAGGGAGGACTGGGGGCTCCACACCGATAAACTCATCTTT	CALGEPTIVLREDWGLHTDKLIF
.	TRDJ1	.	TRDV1	TGTGCTCTTGGGAACCCCCTGGGATGGGGGTTCCTAACGTACACCGATAAACTCATCTTT	CALGNPLGWGFLTYTDKLIF
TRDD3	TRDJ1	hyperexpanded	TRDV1	TGTGCTCTTGGGGAACAGTCGGGGACGAATGGGGGATATCCTTCCGATAAACTCATCTTT	CALGEQSGTNGGYPSDKLIF
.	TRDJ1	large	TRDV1	TGTGCTCTTGGGGAACCCCCTTGCGGTCCTACTGGATACACCGATAAACTCATCTTT	CALGEPPCGPTGYTDKLIF